The 13 T cell receptor beta chains below all came from one sample that was sequenced in a study of cytomegalovirus exposure and HLA in healthy donors. 60 Vbeta and 13 Jbeta primers were used in PCR. Measured with immunoSEQ multiplex PCR; TCRdb has only the in-frame clones, and not every one. The profile shows about 60,000 clones, about 71% of them singletons. The sequenced sample was PBMCs. The receptors shown here come from an older woman in good health and CMV-seropositive.

The V gene is TRBV18, the J gene TRBJ1-2; a possible D gene is TRBD1 (6 bases). CDR3 length equals 16 residues. The germline V and J ends were trimmed by 3 bases and 4 bases, with 18 bases remaining between them. Germline values: CDR1 KGHSH, CDR2 LQKENI. The CDR3 nucleotides are TGTGCCAGCTCACCGACGGCACAGGGCGGTTCCTATGGCTACACCTTC. Amino acid sequence: CASSPTAQGGSYGYTF.

V is TRBV11-2 and J is TRBJ1-1; D uncertain. The CDR3 consists of 13 residues. Germline loops: CDR1 SGHAT, CDR2 FQNNGV. V was trimmed by 5 bases and J by 4 bases, leaving 11 bases between them. The DNA for the CDR3 is TGTGCCAGCAGCCCTACCGAGGGCACTGAAGCTTTCTTT. Protein sequence: CASSPTEGTEAFF.

The chain is built from TRBV6-6 and TRBJ1-2; 7 nucleotides line up with TRBD1. CDR1 and CDR2 (germline): MNHNY, SVGAGI (reference sequence). V gave up 2 bases and J gave up 4 bases; unmatched junction bases: 4. The CDR3 sequence is 14 residues long. In DNA, the CDR3 is TGTGCCAGCAGTTACAGGGGGCTTACCTATGGCTACACCTTC. It yields the protein CASSYRGLTYGYTF.

V and J are TRBV19 and TRBJ1-2, with D possibly matching TRBD1 (5 bases). Germline CDR1 reads LNHDA; CDR2 reads SQIVND (reference sequence). V was trimmed by 5 bases and J by 6 bases, leaving 13 bases between them. The CDR3 sequence is 13 residues long. Here the CDR3 DNA reads TGTGCCAGTAGTCCCAGCAGGGCCGATGGCTACACCTTC. Protein: CASSPSRADGYTF.

This clone appeared a few times. This rearrangement joins TRBV27 to TRBJ1-6; the match to TRBD1 covers 7 bases. The CDR3 runs to 14 residues. The germline V gene encodes CDR1 MNHEY and CDR2 SMNVEV (reference sequence). V dropped 5 bases and J dropped 6; count of bases not matched to a gene: 4. The DNA for the CDR3 is TGTGCCAGCAGTCCCGACAGGGTTAATTCACCCCTCCACTTT. This translates into CASSPDRVNSPLHF.

This rearrangement joins TRBV10-2 to TRBJ1-2, with 9 bases aligning to TRBD1. V lost 7 bases to trimming and J lost 4 bases; unmatched junction nucleotides: 13. Germline lookup yields CDR1 WSHSY and CDR2 SAAADI. The CDR3 runs to 16 residues. The CDR3 spells CASIYTPDRGIYGYTF. CDR3 nucleotides: TGCGCCAGCATTTACACACCGGACAGGGGCATCTATGGCTACACCTTC.

This chain links TRBV5-1 with TRBJ1-2; TRBD1 aligns across 12 bases. Trimming cost V 0 bases and J 7 bases; bases outside gene matches: 4. In germline, CDR1 is SGHRS, CDR2 YFSETQ. CDR3 length: 15 amino acids. CDR3 coding DNA: TGCGCCAGCAGCTTGGGGGGACAGGGGGCTAGTGGCTACACCTTC. As protein: CASSLGGQGASGYTF.

A single count supports this clone. V gene TRBV30 combines with J gene TRBJ1-1; the match to TRBD1 covers 8 bases. CDR1 is GTSNPN and CDR2 is SVGIG in the germline V gene (reference sequence). This CDR3 is built from 13 residues. Germline trimming cut 5 bases from V and 10 bases from J; bases unmatched to any gene: 12. CDR3 bases: TGTGCCTGGGTGACAGGGGATCAAGGGAGAGCTTTCTTT. Amino acid sequence: CAWVTGDQGRAFF.

The rearrangement links TRBV30 to TRBJ1-6; 7 nucleotides line up with TRBD1. CDR3 length: 13 residues. The germline CDR1 and CDR2 sequences are GTSNPN and SVGIG (reference sequence). V lost 3 bases, J lost 10 bases, and 6 bases stayed unmatched. The CDR3 DNA sequence: TGTGCCTGGAGGACAGGGCCCGCCTCACCCCTCCACTTT. Amino acid sequence: CAWRTGPASPLHF. Supplemented by reference TRBV30 and TRBJ1-6, the full variable domain reads SQTIHQWPATLVQPVGSPLSLECTVEGTSNPNLYWYRQAAGRGLQLLFYSVGIGQISSEVPQNLSASRPQDRQFILSSKKLLLSDSGFYLCAWRTGPASPLHFGNGTRLTVT.

The chain uses TRBV4-1 and TRBJ2-7, with unresolved D. The CDR3 is made up of 11 amino acids. V lost 8 bases, J lost 3 bases, and 8 bases lay in between. Germline loops: CDR1 MGHRA, CDR2 YSYEKL. CDR3 in amino acids: CASGSFYEQYF. The CDR3 region has the DNA TGCGCCAGCGGTAGTTTCTACGAGCAGTACTTC.

The chain couples TRBV2 to TRBJ2-2; the match to TRBD2 covers 8 bases. Germline CDR1 reads SNHLY; CDR2 reads FYNNEI. The CDR3 has 14 residues. With V trimmed by 5 bases and J by 4 bases, 3 bases remained unmatched. In DNA form, the CDR3 reads TGTGCCAGCAGTCCAGCGGGGGCCACCGGGGAGCTGTTTTTT. Translating gives CASSPAGATGELFF.

This chain links TRBV19 with TRBJ1-3, with unresolved D. The CDR3 sequence is 14 residues long. Trimming removed 7 bases from V and 0 bases from J, with 10 bases in between. Germline CDR1 LNHDA, CDR2 SQIVND (reference sequence). CDR3 protein: CASMEDYSGNTIYF. Here the CDR3 DNA reads TGTGCCAGTATGGAGGATTACTCTGGAAACACCATATATTTT.

This clone was recorded once. The V and J genes are TRBV7-9 and TRBJ2-3; 9 bases line up with TRBD1. CDR3 length: 16 residues. V lost 5 bases and J lost 2; bases outside the gene matches: 8. Germline CDR1 reads SEHNR; CDR2 reads FQNEAQ (reference sequence). The chain's CDR3 is CASSQGTGMFTDTQYF. The CDR3 DNA is TGTGCCAGCAGCCAAGGGACAGGGATGTTCACAGATACGCAGTATTTT.